The T cell receptor beta chain under discussion was sequenced for a study of T-cell reconstitution after alpha-beta-depleted transplantation in children. During its preparation, the TCRbeta library received unique molecular identifiers. TCRdb passed the PCR reads through MiXCR, listing each CDR3 protein once. This sample yields a few hundred thousand distinct CDR3 sequences, of which about a tenth are seen a single time; 2% to 2.5% belongs to the top ten. V lost 3 bases, J lost 5 bases, and 14 bases lay in between. Germline V CDR1 and CDR2: SGHTA, FQGNSA. This CDR3 region has 15 residues. In its sample, this clonotype was seen a few times.

This sample comprised PBMCs from the stem cell graft donor, obtained from the stem cell graft. This sequence originates from a human donor who donated a stem cell graft to a child with acute lymphoblastic leukemia. This rearrangement joins TRBV7-2 to TRBJ2-1; D may be TRBD2 (7 bases). The CDR3: CASSFVWRGHNEQFF. For the CDR3, the DNA is TGTGCCAGCAGCTTCGTTTGGCGGGGGCACAATGAGCAGTTCTTC.